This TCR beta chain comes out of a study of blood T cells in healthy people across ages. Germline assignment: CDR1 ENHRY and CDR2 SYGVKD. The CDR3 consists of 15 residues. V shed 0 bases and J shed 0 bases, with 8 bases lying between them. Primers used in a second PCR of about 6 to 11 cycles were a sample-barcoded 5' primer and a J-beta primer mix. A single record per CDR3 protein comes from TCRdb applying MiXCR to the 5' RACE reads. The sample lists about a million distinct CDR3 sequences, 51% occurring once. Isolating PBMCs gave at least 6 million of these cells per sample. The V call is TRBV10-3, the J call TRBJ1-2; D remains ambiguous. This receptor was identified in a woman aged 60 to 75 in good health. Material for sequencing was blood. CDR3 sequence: CAISESKTANYGYTF. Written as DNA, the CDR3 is TGTGCCATCAGTGAGTCGAAAACGGCTAACTATGGCTACACCTTC.